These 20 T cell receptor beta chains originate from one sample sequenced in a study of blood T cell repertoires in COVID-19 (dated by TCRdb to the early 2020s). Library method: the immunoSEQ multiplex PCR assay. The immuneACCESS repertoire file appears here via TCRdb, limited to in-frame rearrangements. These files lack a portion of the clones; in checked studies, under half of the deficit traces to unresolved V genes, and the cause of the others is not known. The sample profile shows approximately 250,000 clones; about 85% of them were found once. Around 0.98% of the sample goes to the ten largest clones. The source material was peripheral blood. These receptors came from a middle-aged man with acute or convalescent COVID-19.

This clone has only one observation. In nucleotides, the CDR3 is TGTGCCAGCAGCCAAGACCTCGTGCTGGGGCGCGATAATTCACCCCTCCACTTT. Translated, it gives CASSQDLVLGRDNSPLHF. The chain couples TRBV4-2 to TRBJ1-6; maybe TRBD1 (5 bases). CDR1 LGHNA and CDR2 YNFKEQ come from the germline V gene. Trimming took off 0 bases at V and 5 bases at J, with 17 bases between the two ends. This CDR3 is built from 18 residues.

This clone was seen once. For the CDR3, the DNA is TGCGCCAGCAGCTGGTGGACAGCTGGGTACTATGGCTACACCTTC. Its protein product is CASSWWTAGYYGYTF. J is TRBJ1-2 and V is TRBV5-1; TRBD1 might be the D (6 bases). This CDR3 contains 15 residues. V was pared by 3 bases and J by 3 bases, with 15 bases between. Germline loops: CDR1 SGHRS, CDR2 YFSETQ.

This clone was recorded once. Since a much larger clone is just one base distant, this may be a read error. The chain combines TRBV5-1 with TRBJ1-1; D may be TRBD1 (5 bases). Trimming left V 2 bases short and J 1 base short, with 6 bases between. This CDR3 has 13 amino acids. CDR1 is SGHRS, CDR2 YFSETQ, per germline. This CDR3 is CASSFGQNTEAFF. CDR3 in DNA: TGCGCCAGCAGCTTTGGACAGAACACTGAAGCTTTCTTT.

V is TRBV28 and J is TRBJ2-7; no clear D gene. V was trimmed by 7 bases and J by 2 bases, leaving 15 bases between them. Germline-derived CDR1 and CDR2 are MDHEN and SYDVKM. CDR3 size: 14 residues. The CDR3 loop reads CASTSWAPPYEQYF. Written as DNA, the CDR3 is TGTGCCAGCACCTCTTGGGCACCCCCCTACGAGCAGTACTTC. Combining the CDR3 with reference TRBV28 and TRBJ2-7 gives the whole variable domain DVKVTQSSRYLVKRTGEKVFLECVQDMDHENMFWYRQDPGLGLRLIYFSYDVKMKEKGDIPEGYSVSREKKERFSLILESASTNQTSMYLCASTSWAPPYEQYFGPGTRLTVT.

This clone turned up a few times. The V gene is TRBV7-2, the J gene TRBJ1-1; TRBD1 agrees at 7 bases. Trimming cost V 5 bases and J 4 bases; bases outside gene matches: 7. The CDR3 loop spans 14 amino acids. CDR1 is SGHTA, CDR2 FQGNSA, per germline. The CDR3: CASSGRQGGTEAFF. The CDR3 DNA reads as TGTGCCAGCAGCGGCCGACAGGGCGGCACTGAAGCTTTCTTT.

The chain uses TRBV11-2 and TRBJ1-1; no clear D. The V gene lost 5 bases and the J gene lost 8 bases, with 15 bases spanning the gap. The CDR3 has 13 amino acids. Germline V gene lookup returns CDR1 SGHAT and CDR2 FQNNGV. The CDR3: CASSLRAEIEAFF. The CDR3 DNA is TGTGCCAGCAGCCTAAGAGCTGAGATAGAAGCTTTCTTT.

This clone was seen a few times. The CDR3 DNA reads as TGTGCCTGGAGATCAGGGAGGGGGACAAGTGAAAAACTGTTTTTT. Its translation is CAWRSGRGTSEKLFF. V gene TRBV30 combines with J gene TRBJ1-4, with TRBD1 as a possible D gene (6 bases). The germline V and J ends were trimmed by 3 bases and 7 bases, with 18 bases remaining between them. The CDR3 has 15 amino acids. Germline values: CDR1 GTSNPN, CDR2 SVGIG (reference sequence).

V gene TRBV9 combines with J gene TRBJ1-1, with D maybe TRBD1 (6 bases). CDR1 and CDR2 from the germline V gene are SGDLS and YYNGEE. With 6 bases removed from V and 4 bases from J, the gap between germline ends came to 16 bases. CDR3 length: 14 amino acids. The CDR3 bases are TGTGCCAGCACCCTAGGGGGGGCAGGCACTGAAGCTTTCTTT. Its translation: CASTLGGAGTEAFF.

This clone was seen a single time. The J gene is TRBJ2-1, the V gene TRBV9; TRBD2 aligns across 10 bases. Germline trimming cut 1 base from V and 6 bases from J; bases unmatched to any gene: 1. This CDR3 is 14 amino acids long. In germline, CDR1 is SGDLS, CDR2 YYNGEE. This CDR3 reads CASSVSGGGNEQFF. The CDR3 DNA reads TGTGCCAGCAGCGTAAGCGGGGGGGGCAATGAGCAGTTCTTC.

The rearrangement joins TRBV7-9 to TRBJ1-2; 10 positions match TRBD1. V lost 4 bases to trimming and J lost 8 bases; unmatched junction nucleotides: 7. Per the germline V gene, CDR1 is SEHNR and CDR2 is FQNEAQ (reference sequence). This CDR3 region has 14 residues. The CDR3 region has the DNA TGTGCCAGCAGCTCCTCGGGACAGGGGACGGGCTACACCTTC. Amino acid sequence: CASSSSGQGTGYTF.

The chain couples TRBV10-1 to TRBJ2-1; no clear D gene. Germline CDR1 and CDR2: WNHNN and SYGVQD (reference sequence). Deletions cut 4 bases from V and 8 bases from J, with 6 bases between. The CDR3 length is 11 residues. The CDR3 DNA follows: TGCGCCAGCAGTGCGGGTCATGAGCAGTTCTTC. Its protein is CASSAGHEQFF.

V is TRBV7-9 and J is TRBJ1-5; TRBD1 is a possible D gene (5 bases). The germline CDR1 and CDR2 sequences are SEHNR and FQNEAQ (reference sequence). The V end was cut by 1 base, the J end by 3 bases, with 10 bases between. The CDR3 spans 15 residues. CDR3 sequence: CASSLGGDPNQPQHF. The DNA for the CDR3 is TGTGCCAGCAGCTTAGGGGGGGACCCCAATCAGCCCCAGCATTTT.

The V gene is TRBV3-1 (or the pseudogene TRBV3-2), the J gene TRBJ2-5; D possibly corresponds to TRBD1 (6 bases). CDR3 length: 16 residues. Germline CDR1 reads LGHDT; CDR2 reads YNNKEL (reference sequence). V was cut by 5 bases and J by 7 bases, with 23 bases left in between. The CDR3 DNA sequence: TGTGCCAGCAGCTCATCCCGGGACACGGCTTTCGGGACCCAGTACTTC. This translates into CASSSSRDTAFGTQYF.

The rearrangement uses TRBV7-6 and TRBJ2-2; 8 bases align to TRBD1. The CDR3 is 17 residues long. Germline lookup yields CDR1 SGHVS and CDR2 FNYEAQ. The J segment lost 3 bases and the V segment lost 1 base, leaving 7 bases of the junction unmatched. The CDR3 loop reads CASSLGPKQGDTGELFF. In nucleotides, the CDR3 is TGTGCCAGCAGCTTAGGTCCGAAACAGGGGGACACCGGGGAGCTGTTTTTT.

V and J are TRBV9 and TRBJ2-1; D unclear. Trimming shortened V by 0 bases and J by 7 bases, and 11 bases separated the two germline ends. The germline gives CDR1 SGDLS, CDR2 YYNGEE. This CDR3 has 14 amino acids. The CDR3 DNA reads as TGTGCCAGCAGCGTAGGAGACTTCCTAAATGAGCAGTTCTTC. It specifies CASSVGDFLNEQFF.

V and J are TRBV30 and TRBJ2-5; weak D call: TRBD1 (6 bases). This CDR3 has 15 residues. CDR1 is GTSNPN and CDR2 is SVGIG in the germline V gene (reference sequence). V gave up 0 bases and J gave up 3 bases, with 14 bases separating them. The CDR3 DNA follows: TGTGCCTGGAGTGTATCCCAGGGGACGAAAGAGACCCAGTACTTC. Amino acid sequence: CAWSVSQGTKETQYF. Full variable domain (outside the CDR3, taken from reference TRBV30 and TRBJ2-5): SQTIHQWPATLVQPVGSPLSLECTVEGTSNPNLYWYRQAAGRGLQLLFYSVGIGQISSEVPQNLSASRPQDRQFILSSKKLLLSDSGFYLCAWSVSQGTKETQYFGPGTRLLVL.

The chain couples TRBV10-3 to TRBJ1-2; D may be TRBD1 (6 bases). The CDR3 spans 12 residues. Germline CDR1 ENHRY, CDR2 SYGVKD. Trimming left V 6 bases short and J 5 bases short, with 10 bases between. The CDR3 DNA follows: TGTGCCATCAGCCTCACAGGGTATGGCTACACCTTC. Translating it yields CAISLTGYGYTF.

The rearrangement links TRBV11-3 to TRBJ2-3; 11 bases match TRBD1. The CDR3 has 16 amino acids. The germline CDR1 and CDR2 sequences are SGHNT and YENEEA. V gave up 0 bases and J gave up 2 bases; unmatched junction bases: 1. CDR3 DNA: TGTGCCAGCAGCTTAGATGGACAGGGGGCCACAGATACGCAGTATTTT. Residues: CASSLDGQGATDTQYF.

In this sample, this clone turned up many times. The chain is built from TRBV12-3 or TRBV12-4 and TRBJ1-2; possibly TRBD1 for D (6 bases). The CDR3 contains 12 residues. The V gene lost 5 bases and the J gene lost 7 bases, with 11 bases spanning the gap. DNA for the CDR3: TGTGCCAGCAGTAAAACAGGGTCTGGCTACACCTTC. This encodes CASSKTGSGYTF.

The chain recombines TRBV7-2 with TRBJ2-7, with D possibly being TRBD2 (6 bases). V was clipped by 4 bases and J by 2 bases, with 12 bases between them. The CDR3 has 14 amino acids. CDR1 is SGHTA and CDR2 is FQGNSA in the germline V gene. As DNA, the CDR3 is TGTGCCAGCAGCTCCCAGGAGGGGCCCTACGAGCAGTACTTC. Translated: CASSSQEGPYEQYF.